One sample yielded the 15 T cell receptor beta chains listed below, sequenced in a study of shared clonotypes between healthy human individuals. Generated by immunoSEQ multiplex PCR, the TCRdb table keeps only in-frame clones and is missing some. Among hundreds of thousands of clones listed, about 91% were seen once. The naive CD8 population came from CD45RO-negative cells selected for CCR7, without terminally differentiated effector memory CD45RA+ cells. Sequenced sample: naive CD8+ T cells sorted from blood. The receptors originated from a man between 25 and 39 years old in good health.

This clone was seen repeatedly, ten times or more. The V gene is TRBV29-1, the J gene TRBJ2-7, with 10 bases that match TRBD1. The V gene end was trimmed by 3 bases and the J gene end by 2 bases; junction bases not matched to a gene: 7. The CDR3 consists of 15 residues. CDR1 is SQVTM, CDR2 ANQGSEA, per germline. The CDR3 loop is CSVERGTGDPYEQYF. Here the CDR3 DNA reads TGCAGCGTTGAGCGCGGGACAGGGGACCCCTACGAGCAGTACTTC.

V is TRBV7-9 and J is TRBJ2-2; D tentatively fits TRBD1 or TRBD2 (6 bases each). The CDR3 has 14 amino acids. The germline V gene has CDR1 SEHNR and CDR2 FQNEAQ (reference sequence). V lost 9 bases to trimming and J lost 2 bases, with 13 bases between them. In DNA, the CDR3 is TGTGCCAGTGGGGGGCCGTCCAACACCGGGGAGCTGTTTTTT. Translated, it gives CASGGPSNTGELFF. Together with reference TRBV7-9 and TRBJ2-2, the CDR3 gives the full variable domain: DTGVSQNPRHKITKRGQNVTFRCDPISEHNRLYWYRQTLGQGPEFLTYFQNEAQLEKSRLLSDRFSAERPKGSFSTLEIQRTEQGDSAMYLCASGGPSNTGELFFGEGSRLTVL.

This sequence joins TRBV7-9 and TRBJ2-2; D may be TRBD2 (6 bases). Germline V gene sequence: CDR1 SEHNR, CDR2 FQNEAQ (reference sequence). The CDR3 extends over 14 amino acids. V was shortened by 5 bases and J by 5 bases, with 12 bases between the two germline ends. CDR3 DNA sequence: TGTGCCAGCAGCCTACCTGGGGGGACCGGGGAGCTGTTTTTT. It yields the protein CASSLPGGTGELFF.

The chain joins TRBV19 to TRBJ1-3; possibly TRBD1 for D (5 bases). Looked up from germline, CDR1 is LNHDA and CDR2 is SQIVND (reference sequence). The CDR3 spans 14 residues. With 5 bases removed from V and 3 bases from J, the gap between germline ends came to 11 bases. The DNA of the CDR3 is TGTGCCAGTAGTCCTGGGACGGTTGGAAACACCATATATTTT. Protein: CASSPGTVGNTIYF.

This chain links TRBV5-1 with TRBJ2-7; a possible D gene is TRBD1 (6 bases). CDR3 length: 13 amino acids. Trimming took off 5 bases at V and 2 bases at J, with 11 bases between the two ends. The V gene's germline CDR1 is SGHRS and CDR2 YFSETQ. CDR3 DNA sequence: TGCGCCAGCAGACCAGACAGGACCTACGAGCAGTACTTC. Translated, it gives CASRPDRTYEQYF.

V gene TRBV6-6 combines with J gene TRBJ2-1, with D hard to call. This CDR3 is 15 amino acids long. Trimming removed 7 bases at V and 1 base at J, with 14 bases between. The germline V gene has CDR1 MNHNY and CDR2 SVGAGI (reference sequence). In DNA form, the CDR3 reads TGTGCCAGCAACGGTGAGGAGACGTCCTACAATGAGCAGTTCTTC. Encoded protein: CASNGEETSYNEQFF.

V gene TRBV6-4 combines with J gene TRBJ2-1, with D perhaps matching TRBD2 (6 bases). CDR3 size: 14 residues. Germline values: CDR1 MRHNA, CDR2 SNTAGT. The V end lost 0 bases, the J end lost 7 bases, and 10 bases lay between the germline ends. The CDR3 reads CASSDSGGSNEQFF. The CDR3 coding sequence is TGTGCCAGCAGTGACTCTGGGGGGTCTAATGAGCAGTTCTTC.

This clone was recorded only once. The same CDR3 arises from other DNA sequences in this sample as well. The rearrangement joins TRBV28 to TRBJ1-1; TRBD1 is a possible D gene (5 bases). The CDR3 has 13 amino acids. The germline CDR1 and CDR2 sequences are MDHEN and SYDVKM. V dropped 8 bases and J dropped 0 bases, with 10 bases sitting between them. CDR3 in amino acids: CASGDRMNTEAFF. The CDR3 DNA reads TGTGCCAGCGGGGACCGAATGAACACTGAAGCTTTCTTT.

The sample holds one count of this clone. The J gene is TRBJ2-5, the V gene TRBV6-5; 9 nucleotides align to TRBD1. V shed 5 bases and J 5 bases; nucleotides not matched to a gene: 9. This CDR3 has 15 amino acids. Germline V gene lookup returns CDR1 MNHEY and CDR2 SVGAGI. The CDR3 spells CASSPSQGARETQYF. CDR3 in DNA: TGTGCCAGCAGTCCCTCACAGGGGGCTAGGGAGACCCAGTACTTC.

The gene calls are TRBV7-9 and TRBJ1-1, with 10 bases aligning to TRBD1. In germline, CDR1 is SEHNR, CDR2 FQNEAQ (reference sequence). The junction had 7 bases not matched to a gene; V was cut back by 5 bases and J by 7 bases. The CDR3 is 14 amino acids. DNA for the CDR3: TGTGCCAGCAGCGGAGGGACAGGGGAAGATGAAGCTTTCTTT. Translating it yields CASSGGTGEDEAFF.

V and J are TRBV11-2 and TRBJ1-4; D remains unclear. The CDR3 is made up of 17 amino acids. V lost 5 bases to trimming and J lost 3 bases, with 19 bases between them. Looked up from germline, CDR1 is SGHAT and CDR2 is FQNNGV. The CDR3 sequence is CASSLSGRTAANEKLFF. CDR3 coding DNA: TGTGCCAGCAGCCTTAGTGGGAGAACGGCGGCTAATGAAAAACTGTTTTTT.

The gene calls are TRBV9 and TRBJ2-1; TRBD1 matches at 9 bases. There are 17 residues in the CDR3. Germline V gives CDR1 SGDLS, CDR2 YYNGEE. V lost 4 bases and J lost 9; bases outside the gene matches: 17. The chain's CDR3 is CASSSSRGTGLRGEQFF. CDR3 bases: TGTGCCAGCAGCTCATCCCGGGGGACAGGGCTTCGGGGTGAGCAGTTCTTC.

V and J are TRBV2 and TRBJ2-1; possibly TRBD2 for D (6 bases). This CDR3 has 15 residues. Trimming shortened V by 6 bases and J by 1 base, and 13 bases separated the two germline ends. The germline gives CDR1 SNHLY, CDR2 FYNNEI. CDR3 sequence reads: CASSELAQSYNEQFF. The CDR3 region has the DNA TGTGCCAGCAGCGAGCTAGCGCAGTCCTACAATGAGCAGTTCTTC.

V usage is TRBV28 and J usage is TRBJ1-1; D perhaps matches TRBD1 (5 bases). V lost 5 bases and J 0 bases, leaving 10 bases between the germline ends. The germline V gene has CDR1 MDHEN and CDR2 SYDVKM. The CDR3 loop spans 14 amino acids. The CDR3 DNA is TGTGCCAGCAGTCCCGGGACCTTGAACACTGAAGCTTTCTTT. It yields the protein CASSPGTLNTEAFF.

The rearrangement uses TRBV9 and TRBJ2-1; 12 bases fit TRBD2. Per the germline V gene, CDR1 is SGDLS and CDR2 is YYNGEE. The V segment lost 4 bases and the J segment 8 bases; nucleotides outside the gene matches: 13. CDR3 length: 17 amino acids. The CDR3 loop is CASSTQLAGGSNDEQFF. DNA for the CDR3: TGTGCCAGCAGCACCCAACTAGCGGGAGGAAGTAATGATGAGCAGTTCTTC. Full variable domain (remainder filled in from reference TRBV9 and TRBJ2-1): DSGVTQTPKHLITATGQRVTLRCSPRSGDLSVYWYQQSLDQGLQFLIQYYNGEERAKGNILERFSAQQFPDLHSELNLSSLELGDSALYFCASSTQLAGGSNDEQFFGPGTRLTVL.